This T cell receptor (beta chain) came from a study of T cell responses to AZD1222 COVID-19 vaccine (dated by TCRdb to 2020 to 2022). Describing the broader study: TCR sequencing covered more than 230 trial participants: 200 to 220 given two doses of AZD1222 and around 26 given two doses of MenACWY control vaccine. Trial participants were enrolled into age subgroups of 18-55, 56-69 and 70-plus years, which contained about 160, 30 and 59 TCR-sequenced participants, respectively. Points the paper makes about the study in general: Spike-specific TCR breadth and depth rose significantly after two AZD1222 doses compared with day 0 and with MenACWY recipients. Nearly half of unique spike-specific TCRs reportedly recognized epitopes outside regions mutated in the B.1.351 and B.1.1.7 variants. Vaccine-associated CD4 TCRs spanned the whole spike protein, with dominant responses in regions 160-218 and 743-854. The 56-69-year group was small, and its depth increase did not reach significance, likely because of low power. Only five to seven AZD1222 recipients were SARS-CoV-2 seropositive at baseline, limiting conclusions about previously exposed vaccinees. No day 14 peak-response samples were available, so repertoires were characterized only after the peak T cell response. Participants were mostly white British and included more females than males, and it was suggested by the authors that clonal diversity may have been underestimated.

The CDR3 regions of human TCRbeta chains were analyzed by immunosequencing. As for the original processing: TCRs in the repertoires were matched against a reference library of SARS-CoV-2-specific TCRs that had been generated with the MIRA antigen-specificity platform. Breadth meant the fraction of unique TCRs that were SARS-CoV-2-associated, whereas depth meant the fraction of total T cells that were SARS-CoV-2-associated. Using the MIRA data, each spike-specific TCR was mapped to the spike region that the TCR reacts to and placed in a CD4 or CD8 class. Log10-transformed breadth and depth values were compared by one-way ANOVA with Sidak's multiple comparisons tests. As stored in TCRdb, this immuneACCESS dataset retains in-frame rearrangements with V and J assigned. A fraction of the clones does not appear; measured against another copy, unresolved V genes explain less than half of the discrepancy, and the remainder lacks a known reason. V, J and clone size derive from that table, while D and trimming were established from the DNA sequence. In this sample the table shows roughly 150,000 clones, roughly nine tenths of which occur a single time. The ten largest clones capture roughly 10% of the sample.

This clone was picked up one time. Its antigen specificity is not known. The sample holds no much larger clone one base away, and base qualities are not on file. The CDR3 runs 16 amino acids, cysteine and phenylalanine included. Just the 48-base CDR3 DNA is kept, in frame starting at base 1. CDR1 and CDR2 are read off the germline V gene as SGDLS and YYNGEE. Trimming removed 4 bases from V and 8 bases from J, leaving 21 bases between the germline ends. The sample's time point label, decoded: about 28 days (+/-7) after the second vaccine dose. AZD1222 recipients whose second dose came at about 4 weeks and those whose second dose came at about 12 weeks were combined into one group, since spike-specific TCR depth and breadth did not differ between the two schedules. The vaccinee samples were drawn from two UK trials, COV001 and COV002, one of which was a single-blind randomized controlled phase 2/3 trial testing AZD1222 (ChAdOx1 nCoV-19) in healthy adults. For TCRbeta chain sequencing, PBMC samples from trial participants were taken at day 0 and at day 28 after the second dose.

The sequences come from peripheral blood, collected 28 days after the second AZD1222 dose. The chain uses TRBV9 and TRBJ1-4; the D gene is perhaps TRBD1, from 6 matching bases. The TCR comes from an adult who received the AZD1222 COVID-19 vaccine. The DNA is as follows: TGTGCCAGCAGCCAGGGGACTGCGAGCGTGGCAGAAAAACTGTTTTTT. It codes for CASSQGTASVAEKLFF.